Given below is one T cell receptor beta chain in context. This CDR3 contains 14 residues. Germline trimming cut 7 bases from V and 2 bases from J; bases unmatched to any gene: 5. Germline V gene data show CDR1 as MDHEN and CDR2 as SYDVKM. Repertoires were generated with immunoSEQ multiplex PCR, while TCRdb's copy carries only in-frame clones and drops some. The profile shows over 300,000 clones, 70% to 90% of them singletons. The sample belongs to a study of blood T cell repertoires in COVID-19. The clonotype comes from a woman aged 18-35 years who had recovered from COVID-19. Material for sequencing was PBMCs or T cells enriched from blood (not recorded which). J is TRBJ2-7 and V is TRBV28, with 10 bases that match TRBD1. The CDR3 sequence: CASNRQGAAYEQYF. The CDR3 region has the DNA TGTGCCAGCAACCGACAGGGGGCCGCCTACGAGCAGTACTTC.